A single sample gave rise to the 25 T cell receptor beta chains below, sequenced in a study of cytomegalovirus exposure and HLA in healthy donors. 60 Vbeta and 13 Jbeta primers were used in PCR. Sequenced by immunoSEQ multiplex PCR; TCRdb stores in-frame clones only, minus some. The repertoire holds 150,000 to 200,000 clones, with under 85% as singletons. Sequencing used PBMCs. The receptors shown here come from a man in his fifties in good health and CMV-seropositive.

CDR3 nucleotides: TGTGCCAGCAGCCCAAGCACAGATACGCAGTATTTT. This translates into CASSPSTDTQYF. This chain uses TRBV7-8 with TRBJ2-3, with unresolved D. Germline V CDR1 and CDR2: SGHVS, FQNEAQ. V lost 5 bases, J lost 0 bases, and 3 bases lay in between. The CDR3 loop spans 12 amino acids. The full variable domain, with the rest looked up from reference TRBV7-8 and TRBJ2-3, is GAGVSQSPRYKVAKRGQDVALRCDPISGHVSLFWYQQALGQGPEFLTYFQNEAQLDKSGLPSDRFFAERPEGSVSTLKIQRTQQEDSAVYLCASSPSTDTQYFGPGTRLTVL.

The rearrangement links TRBV11-3 to TRBJ2-3, with 15 bases that match TRBD2. In germline, CDR1 is SGHNT, CDR2 YENEEA. CDR3 length: 16 amino acids. V gave up 5 bases and J gave up 6 bases; unmatched junction bases: 6. Here the CDR3 DNA reads TGTGCCAGCAGCCCGGGACTAGCGGGAGGTTCGGATACGCAGTATTTT. Translating it yields CASSPGLAGGSDTQYF.

The V call is TRBV6-1, the J call TRBJ2-5; a weak D match, TRBD2 (5 bases). The CDR3 extends over 15 amino acids. The germline V and J ends were trimmed by 7 bases and 4 bases, with 19 bases remaining between them. Germline CDR1 MNHNS, CDR2 SASEGT. The CDR3 loop reads CASTPLGAFVETQYF. For the CDR3, the DNA is TGTGCCAGCACCCCACTAGGTGCTTTCGTAGAGACCCAGTACTTC.

The chain uses TRBV4-2 and TRBJ1-1, with D maybe TRBD1 (6 bases). V gave up 1 base and J gave up 1 base, with 13 bases separating them. The CDR3 has 16 residues. CDR1 is LGHNA and CDR2 is YNFKEQ in the germline V gene. The CDR3 reads CASSQAPEGGNTEAFF. In DNA, the CDR3 is TGTGCCAGCAGCCAAGCCCCGGAAGGGGGGAACACTGAAGCTTTCTTT.

J is TRBJ1-1 and V is TRBV29-1, with 8 positions matching TRBD1. Per the germline V gene, CDR1 is SQVTM and CDR2 is ANQGSEA. The CDR3 sequence is 13 residues long. With 5 bases clipped from V and 0 bases from J, the junction kept 2 bases outside the gene matches. CDR3 amino acids: CSVRQGLNTEAFF. The CDR3 DNA reads as TGCAGCGTTCGACAGGGGCTGAACACTGAAGCTTTCTTT.

The chain is built from TRBV7-9 and TRBJ2-1, with 10 bases aligning to TRBD1. The CDR3 contains 15 residues. V dropped 1 base and J dropped 8; count of bases not matched to a gene: 5. CDR1 is SEHNR, CDR2 FQNEAQ, per germline (reference sequence). CDR3 amino acids: CASSLEGQGWDEQFF. In DNA form, the CDR3 reads TGTGCCAGCAGCTTAGAGGGACAGGGGTGGGATGAGCAGTTCTTC. Drawing the rest from reference TRBV7-9 and TRBJ2-1, the complete variable domain is DTGVSQNPRHKITKRGQNVTFRCDPISEHNRLYWYRQTLGQGPEFLTYFQNEAQLEKSRLLSDRFSAERPKGSFSTLEIQRTEQGDSAMYLCASSLEGQGWDEQFFGPGTRLTVL.

The chain couples TRBV30 to TRBJ1-5; 7 positions agree with TRBD1. Looked up from germline, CDR1 is GTSNPN and CDR2 is SVGIG (reference sequence). This CDR3 is 13 amino acids long. Trimming removed 0 bases from V and 7 bases from J; junction bases left unmatched: 3. CDR3 DNA: TGTGCCTGGAGTGTTGGGGGACAGCAGCCCCAGCATTTT. Translation gives CAWSVGGQQPQHF.

This chain connects TRBV28 to TRBJ2-3; tentatively, D is TRBD2 (7 bases). This CDR3 contains 16 residues. The germline CDR1 and CDR2 sequences are MDHEN and SYDVKM. V was cut by 6 bases and J by 2 bases, with 18 bases left in between. CDR3 amino acids: CASSPVWGGHTDTQYF. CDR3 DNA sequence: TGTGCCAGCAGCCCGGTGTGGGGGGGGCACACAGATACGCAGTATTTT.

To note about this clone: This CDR3 is also generated by other DNA sequences in the sample. The V gene is TRBV7-9, the J gene TRBJ1-1, with D maybe TRBD1 (6 bases). Trimming shortened V by 5 bases and J by 7 bases, and 11 bases separated the two germline ends. CDR1 is SEHNR and CDR2 is FQNEAQ in the germline V gene (reference sequence). The CDR3 sequence is 12 residues long. CDR3 DNA sequence: TGTGCCAGCAGCATACGGACAGATGAAGCTTTCTTT. Protein: CASSIRTDEAFF.

The genes are TRBV11-3 and TRBJ2-1; 7 positions agree with TRBD2. The CDR3 spans 14 residues. Germline V gene lookup returns CDR1 SGHNT and CDR2 YENEEA. V shed 4 bases, J shed 1 base, and the junction held 1 base outside the gene matches. The DNA of the CDR3 is TGTGCCAGCAGCTACGGGGGGTCCTACAATGAGCAGTTCTTC. This translates into CASSYGGSYNEQFF.

This clone appeared once. The chain recombines TRBV29-1 with TRBJ2-7, with 7 bases aligning to TRBD2. Germline V gives CDR1 SQVTM, CDR2 ANQGSEA. J gave up 2 bases and V 6 bases, and 1 base lay outside the gene matches. The CDR3 length is 11 residues. Here the CDR3 reads CSVGTTYEQYF. The CDR3 nucleotides are TGCAGCGTGGGGACTACCTACGAGCAGTACTTC.

This clone was counted a few times. V usage is TRBV29-1 and J usage is TRBJ2-1, with TRBD2 matching 14 bases. V was pared by 8 bases and J by 10 bases, with 10 bases of the junction left unmatched. The CDR3 is 14 amino acids. Germline-derived CDR1 and CDR2 are SQVTM and ANQGSEA. The CDR3 is CSRLAGGPGPEQFF. The DNA for the CDR3 is TGCAGCCGACTAGCGGGAGGGCCGGGACCAGAGCAGTTCTTC.

The J gene is TRBJ2-3, the V gene TRBV5-6; 10 bases line up with TRBD2. Trimming at V came to 1 base and at J to 5 bases, leaving 7 bases not matched to a gene. The CDR3 consists of 16 residues. CDR1 SGHDT and CDR2 YYEEEE come from the germline V gene. The CDR3, as DNA: TGTGCCAGCAGCTTGCGTCTAGCGGGAGTTTTAGATACGCAGTATTTT. Protein sequence: CASSLRLAGVLDTQYF.

This clone was observed a few times. The J gene is TRBJ2-1, the V gene TRBV9, with 10 bases lining up with TRBD2. Germline values: CDR1 SGDLS, CDR2 YYNGEE. J lost 4 bases, V lost 0 bases, and 4 bases had no gene match. The CDR3 contains 16 residues. The CDR3 spells CASSVGSAGGYNEQFF. CDR3 DNA: TGTGCCAGCAGCGTAGGATCAGCGGGAGGGTACAATGAGCAGTTCTTC.

This rearrangement joins TRBV7-8 to TRBJ1-6; 9 bases fit TRBD1. CDR1 is SGHVS and CDR2 is FQNEAQ in the germline V gene. J gave up 7 bases and V 3 bases, and 4 bases lay outside the gene matches. The CDR3 sequence is 15 residues long. CDR3 loop: CASSLGQGGNSPLHF. The CDR3 bases are TGTGCCAGCAGCTTGGGACAGGGAGGGAATTCACCCCTCCACTTT.

This sequence joins TRBV7-9 and TRBJ1-1; no clear D gene. Trimming cost V 0 bases and J 1 base, with 6 bases left between them. The germline CDR1 and CDR2 sequences are SEHNR and FQNEAQ (reference sequence). The CDR3 contains 14 residues. The CDR3 bases are TGTGCCAGCAGCTTAGCACAGCCGAACACTGAAGCTTTCTTT. Protein sequence: CASSLAQPNTEAFF.

The CDR3 DNA reads TGTGCCAGCAGAATAGCGGGTAGCTCCTACGAGCAGTACTTC. This gives the protein CASRIAGSSYEQYF. The genes are TRBV2 and TRBJ2-7; 7 nucleotides line up with TRBD2. Trimming took 6 bases from V and 0 from J; bases not matched to a gene: 5. The CDR3 consists of 14 residues. Germline loops: CDR1 SNHLY, CDR2 FYNNEI.

Worth noting for this clone: One end of the junction fails to match germline, which may point to a read error. The CDR3 sequence is CASSPGQGANTEALF. The CDR3, as DNA: TGCGCCAGCAGTCCAGGACAGGGGGCCAACACTGAAGCTCTCTTT. The chain combines TRBV4-1 with TRBJ1-1; 11 bases align to TRBD1. This CDR3 comprises 15 residues. Germline assignment: CDR1 MGHRA and CDR2 YSYEKL.

This clone was counted a few times. V is TRBV5-1 and J is TRBJ2-1; 9 bases agree with TRBD2. Trimming cost V 0 bases and J 7 bases; bases outside gene matches: 5. Germline CDR1 reads SGHRS; CDR2 reads YFSETQ. The CDR3 has 15 residues. CDR3 in DNA: TGCGCCAGCAGCTTGGTAGCGGGAGTGTGGAATGAGCAGTTCTTC. Encoded protein: CASSLVAGVWNEQFF.

The chain couples TRBV6-4 to TRBJ2-1; TRBD2 agrees at 7 bases. Germline loops: CDR1 MRHNA, CDR2 SNTAGT. This CDR3 spans 15 amino acids. Trimming took 3 bases from V and 0 from J; bases not matched to a gene: 2. The CDR3 here is CASSEAGSSYNEQFF. The CDR3 nucleotides are TGTGCCAGCAGTGAAGCGGGGAGCTCCTACAATGAGCAGTTCTTC.

This clone was counted a single time. The chain combines TRBV7-9 with TRBJ2-3; D is uncertain. The germline V gene encodes CDR1 SEHNR and CDR2 FQNEAQ (reference sequence). The length of the CDR3 is 15 residues. Trimming took 5 bases from V and 0 from J, leaving 12 bases between them. This CDR3 reads CASSEAGASTDTQYF. CDR3 nucleotides: TGTGCCAGCAGCGAGGCCGGAGCTAGCACAGATACGCAGTATTTT. Complete variable domain (other parts from reference TRBV7-9 and TRBJ2-3): DTGVSQNPRHKITKRGQNVTFRCDPISEHNRLYWYRQTLGQGPEFLTYFQNEAQLEKSRLLSDRFSAERPKGSFSTLEIQRTEQGDSAMYLCASSEAGASTDTQYFGPGTRLTVL.

V and J are TRBV29-1 and TRBJ2-3; D not resolved. The V end lost 5 bases, the J end lost 0 bases, and 9 bases lay between the germline ends. Germline values: CDR1 SQVTM, CDR2 ANQGSEA. This CDR3 has 13 residues. CDR3 coding DNA: TGCAGCGTTACCCAGGCTAGCACAGATACGCAGTATTTT. Protein product: CSVTQASTDTQYF.

This clone was seen only a few times. This sequence joins TRBV30 and TRBJ2-5; maybe TRBD2 (6 bases). The CDR3 is made up of 17 amino acids. V was shortened by 2 bases and J by 4 bases, with 23 bases between the two germline ends. CDR1 GTSNPN and CDR2 SVGIG come from the germline V gene (reference sequence). The CDR3: CAWSSDPSGRLLETQYF. CDR3 DNA: TGTGCCTGGAGTTCCGATCCCAGCGGGCGTCTACTAGAGACCCAGTACTTC.

CDR3 sequence: CASSDSYNSPLHF. CDR3 nucleotide sequence: TGTGCCAGCAGTGACAGCTATAATTCACCCCTCCACTTT. The chain recombines TRBV6-5 with TRBJ1-6; D may be TRBD1 (5 bases). Germline V gene data show CDR1 as MNHEY and CDR2 as SVGAGI. V was clipped by 5 bases and J by 3 bases, with 5 bases between them. The CDR3 consists of 13 residues.

This clone came up a few times. This chain joins TRBV15 and TRBJ2-3; 14 bases agree with TRBD2. Looked up from germline, CDR1 is LNHNV and CDR2 is YYDKDF (reference sequence). The CDR3 is 18 residues long. The V gene end was trimmed by 3 bases and the J gene end by 2 bases; junction bases not matched to a gene: 7. The DNA for the CDR3 is TGTGCCACCAGCAGGGGGACTAGCGGGGGCCACAACACAGATACGCAGTATTTT. Protein product: CATSRGTSGGHNTDTQYF.